This TCR beta chain was profiled in a study of Graves' ophthalmopathy and Graves' hyperthyroidism. Broader study findings: A 13-signature model separated ophthalmopathy from stable hyperthyroidism, reaching less than 90% sensitivity and around 79% specificity cross-validated.

The CDR3 runs 14 residues. The germline V gene encodes CDR1 SGHRS and CDR2 YFSETQ. Trimming took off 4 bases at V and 13 bases at J, with 18 bases between the two ends. Amplifying from RNA transcripts, the study obtained TCR beta CDR3 regions. An opening RT-PCR round employed HTBI primers and preceded a second-round multiplex PCR. Via MiXCR, TCRdb re-called the multiplex PCR reads, giving one row per CDR3 protein. Among roughly 50,000 distinct CDR3 sequences listed, about 50% were seen once. As concerns this clonotype: What it binds is not known.

The V gene is TRBV5-1, the J gene TRBJ1-6; D remains ambiguous. The specimen sequenced was peripheral blood. This receptor was obtained from an adult man with Graves' ophthalmopathy. This CDR3 reads CASSRGGSSSPLHF. Here the CDR3 DNA reads TGCGCCAGCAGCCGTGGAGGTTCCAGTTCGCCCCTCCACTTT.